Listed below are T cell receptor beta chains from one sample, sequenced in a study of shared clonotypes between healthy human individuals. The method was immunoSEQ multiplex PCR; TCRdb's version includes in-frame clones alone and lacks a portion of them. This table has about 680,000 clones, approximately 79% appearing once. What was sequenced was memory CD4+ T cells sorted from blood. These receptors were taken from a woman in her 30s in good health. The CDR3 runs from the conserved cysteine through the conserved F or W. A clone size is listed for some rows: how often the clone was seen (once, few, many), or a class if it is expanded.

V	length	size	J	CDR3
TRBV19	15	NA	TRBJ1-5	CASTNTGVEGQPQHF
TRBV7-2	16	few	TRBJ1-5	CASSSGTGGLHQPQHF
TRBV20-1	11	NA	TRBJ2-1	CSASPHNEQFF
TRBV7-3	15	NA	TRBJ2-3	CASSPTGGTTDTQYF
TRBV5-1	15	NA	TRBJ1-2	CASSPNAEKHYGYTF
TRBV6-1	15	NA	TRBJ2-3	CASRIVGGSTDTQYF
TRBV4-1	17	many	TRBJ1-4	CASSQVATGATNEKLFF
TRBV5-6	14	few	TRBJ1-3	CASSLEGPGNTIYF
TRBV9	14	once	TRBJ2-3	CASSPLVSTDTQYF
TRBV5-1	14	NA	TRBJ1-1	CASSWRAGDTEAFF
TRBV19	16	NA	TRBJ2-1	CASSIARDRGLSEQFF
TRBV10-3	15	NA	TRBJ2-1	CAISEEAGGPREQFF
TRBV11-2	13	NA	TRBJ1-2	CASSSQGPGGYTF
TRBV5-6	14	NA	TRBJ1-2	CASSFQTTNYGYTF
TRBV7-9	14	once	TRBJ2-1	CASSLGQGKNEQFF
TRBV5-1	15	NA	TRBJ2-3	CASSRGDRGQDTQYF
TRBV27	17	few	TRBJ1-1	CASSLSTLGQPNTEAFF
TRBV20-1	11	few	TRBJ2-1	CSAGASLEQFF
TRBV29-1	12	NA	TRBJ1-1	CSGGQGNTEAFF
TRBV5-1	15	NA	TRBJ2-5	CASSSGTGTEETQYF
TRBV19	14	NA	TRBJ2-2	CASERQANTGELFF
TRBV7-2	16	many	TRBJ2-2	CASSLELTANTGELFF
TRBV27	14	few	TRBJ2-7	CASSFSQGPYEQYF
TRBV27	15	NA	TRBJ1-3	CASSAQGAQGNTIYF
TRBV10-2	16	NA	TRBJ2-5	CASSVRTAGDGETQYF
TRBV2	15	NA	TRBJ2-7	CASSVDSGRSYEQYF